The 14 T cell receptor beta chains reported below all come from one sample, sequenced in a study of shared clonotypes between healthy human individuals. The assay was immunoSEQ multiplex PCR, and TCRdb's table has in-frame clones only and misses some. In the table there are approximately 2.3 million clones, approximately 93% of which are singletons. The sequenced sample was naive CD4+ T cells from PBMCs. Subset given: CD45RA+ positively selected. The source of these receptors is a man between 18 and 29 years old in good health. Some clones in this sample may be carry-over from other donors' samples.

This clone was seen once. The gene calls are TRBV6-5 and TRBJ1-2; no firm D call. V lost 4 bases and J lost 8, with 14 bases in between. Germline V gene lookup returns CDR1 MNHEY and CDR2 SVGAGI. This CDR3 has 13 amino acids. The CDR3 protein is CASSSHSGLGYTF. The CDR3 DNA reads TGTGCCAGCAGTTCCCACTCGGGTTTGGGCTACACCTTC.

V gene TRBV21-1 combines with J gene TRBJ2-2; the table's D call, TRBD1, was not checked against the DNA. TRBV21-1 is a documented pseudogene. The CDR3 contains 18 residues. The CDR3 here is CASSKGRIQLPGTGELFF. In DNA, the CDR3 is TGTGCCAGCAGCAAAGGAAGGATACAGCTCCCCGGCACCGGGGAGCTGTTTTTT.

V and J are TRBV6-5 and TRBJ2-1; D perhaps matches TRBD2 (6 bases). The CDR3 length is 14 residues. V was trimmed by 5 bases and J by 10 bases, leaving 18 bases between them. Germline V gene sequence: CDR1 MNHEY, CDR2 SVGAGI. The CDR3 sequence is CASSPRGISTEQFF. DNA of the CDR3: TGTGCCAGCAGTCCCCGGGGGATTAGTACGGAGCAGTTCTTC.

The CDR3 DNA follows: TGTGCCAGCAGCCCACTGGGGGCTGGAAACACCATATATTTT. As protein: CASSPLGAGNTIYF. The chain employs TRBV7-8 and TRBJ1-3; perhaps TRBD1 as D (5 bases). The CDR3 is 14 residues long. Germline CDR1 and CDR2: SGHVS and FQNEAQ. V lost 5 bases, J lost 2 bases, and 10 bases lay in between.

The chain joins TRBV7-2 to TRBJ2-3; D gene uncertain. Trimming shortened V by 0 bases and J by 8 bases, and 9 bases separated the two germline ends. The CDR3 extends over 13 amino acids. Germline V gene lookup returns CDR1 SGHTA and CDR2 FQGNSA. CDR3 sequence reads: CASSLARSATQYF. The CDR3 nucleotides are TGTGCCAGCAGCTTAGCGCGAAGTGCTACGCAGTATTTT.

The chain combines TRBV10-3 with TRBJ1-2; D gene ambiguous. Trimming pared 0 bases from V and 1 base from J, leaving 21 bases between. The CDR3 totals 19 residues. Germline CDR1 is ENHRY and CDR2 is SYGVKD. CDR3 nucleotides: TGTGCCATCAGTGAGTCGAGTCGGGAGTCCTTTACGGGTAACTATGGCTACACCTTC. It is translated as CAISESSRESFTGNYGYTF.

The genes are TRBV5-1 and TRBJ2-7; 11 bases are a match to TRBD1. This CDR3 region has 16 residues. CDR1 is SGHRS and CDR2 is YFSETQ in the germline V gene. The junction had 8 bases not matched to a gene; V was cut back by 1 base and J by 5 bases. The CDR3 DNA is TGCGCCAGCAGCTTGCCTATCGGGACAGGGGGGGACGAGCAGTACTTC. Its translation: CASSLPIGTGGDEQYF.

J is TRBJ1-5 and V is TRBV6-1; D perhaps matches TRBD1 (5 bases). This CDR3 has 13 amino acids. The V gene's germline CDR1 is MNHNS and CDR2 SASEGT. Trimming took 6 bases from V and 7 from J, leaving 13 bases between them. The CDR3 bases are TGTGCCAGCAGGGGGGACGCCGCCCAGCCCCAGCATTTT. Amino acids: CASRGDAAQPQHF.

This rearrangement joins TRBV30 to TRBJ1-1; D call uncertain. The CDR3 is made up of 13 amino acids. Germline V gene lookup returns CDR1 GTSNPN and CDR2 SVGIG (reference sequence). The V end was cut by 3 bases, the J end by 1 base, with 9 bases between. The CDR3 region has the DNA TGTGCCTGGAGCCCAGACTGGAACACTGAAGCTTTCTTT. This translates into CAWSPDWNTEAFF.

This clone was seen just once. The chain uses TRBV30 and TRBJ1-2, with D uncertain. The V end lost 1 base, the J end lost 4 bases, and 7 bases lay between the germline ends. Germline assignment: CDR1 GTSNPN and CDR2 SVGIG (reference sequence). There are 12 residues in the CDR3. The CDR3 loop is CAWSAGTYGYTF. The CDR3 bases are TGTGCCTGGAGTGCGGGAACCTATGGCTACACCTTC. The full variable domain, in which reference TRBV30 and TRBJ1-2 provide the parts outside the CDR3, is SQTIHQWPATLVQPVGSPLSLECTVEGTSNPNLYWYRQAAGRGLQLLFYSVGIGQISSEVPQNLSASRPQDRQFILSSKKLLLSDSGFYLCAWSAGTYGYTFGSGTRLTVV.

This sequence joins TRBV19 and TRBJ2-3, with a tentative D call TRBD1 (5 bases). The CDR3 runs to 17 residues. Per germline, CDR1 LNHDA and CDR2 SQIVND (reference sequence). Trimming stripped 4 bases from V and 2 bases from J, with 19 bases between. Here the CDR3 DNA reads TGTGCCAGTAGTAAGGGTTTCCGACAGCCGTTCACAGATACGCAGTATTTT. Protein product: CASSKGFRQPFTDTQYF.

This chain joins TRBV29-1 and TRBJ2-1; 9 bases agree with TRBD1. CDR3 length: 14 amino acids. J lost 5 bases, V lost 5 bases, and 7 bases had no gene match. The germline V gene has CDR1 SQVTM and CDR2 ANQGSEA. This CDR3 reads CSVNRGQWNNEQFF. The CDR3 region has the DNA TGCAGCGTTAACAGGGGGCAATGGAACAATGAGCAGTTCTTC.

The genes are TRBV7-2 and TRBJ1-1; D call uncertain. The CDR3 is 15 amino acids. Per the germline V gene, CDR1 is SGHTA and CDR2 is FQGNSA. Trimming shortened V by 1 base and J by 1 base, and 10 bases separated the two germline ends. The CDR3 is CASSLVGLGNTEAFF. CDR3 nucleotide sequence: TGTGCCAGCAGCTTAGTCGGGCTCGGGAACACTGAAGCTTTCTTT.

The J gene is TRBJ1-3, the V gene TRBV5-1; no reliable D call. Germline assignment: CDR1 SGHRS and CDR2 YFSETQ. The CDR3 length is 15 residues. Trimming removed 0 bases at V and 0 bases at J, with 7 bases between. The chain's CDR3 is CASSLAVSSGNTIYF. The CDR3 nucleotides are TGCGCCAGCAGCTTGGCCGTGAGCTCTGGAAACACCATATATTTT.